Shown below are 24 T cell receptor beta chains from a single sample sequenced in a study of cytomegalovirus exposure and HLA in healthy donors. Use of 60 Vbeta and 13 Jbeta primers characterized the PCR. This table comes from immunoSEQ multiplex PCR, and its TCRdb copy is limited to in-frame clones, with some not included. The sample lists 150,000 to 200,000 clones, 75% to 85% occurring once. Material for sequencing was PBMCs. The receptors stem from a woman under 30 in good health and CMV-seropositive.

This clone occurred once. CDR3: CASRERLVTLPREGGELFF. The CDR3 DNA follows: TGTGCCAGCAGAGAAAGACTTGTGACCCTACCAAGGGAGGGCGGGGAGCTGTTTTTT. The V gene is TRBV2, the J gene TRBJ2-2; 7 bases align to TRBD2. Trimming at V came to 6 bases and at J to 7 bases, leaving 23 bases not matched to a gene. From germline, CDR1 is SNHLY and CDR2 FYNNEI. This CDR3 comprises 19 residues.

The table lists this clone with a count of one. The chain joins TRBV19 to TRBJ1-4, with a weak D call TRBD1 (5 bases). The CDR3 sequence is 15 residues long. The V end was cut by 7 bases, the J end by 0 bases, with 12 bases between. Germline V gene lookup returns CDR1 LNHDA and CDR2 SQIVND (reference sequence). Written as DNA, the CDR3 is TGTGCCAGTAAGGGGATCGTCACAACTAATGAAAAACTGTTTTTT. This codes for CASKGIVTTNEKLFF.

The chain recombines TRBV9 with TRBJ1-2; TRBD1 matches at 11 bases. V lost 0 bases and J lost 4; bases outside the gene matches: 11. Germline V gives CDR1 SGDLS, CDR2 YYNGEE. The CDR3 length is 18 residues. CDR3 sequence: CASSVGSKGTGGTYGYTF. CDR3 bases: TGTGCCAGCAGCGTAGGATCCAAGGGGACAGGGGGTACCTATGGCTACACCTTC.

This sequence joins TRBV4-1 and TRBJ2-1, with D possibly matching TRBD1 (5 bases). From germline, CDR1 is MGHRA and CDR2 YSYEKL. Between the trimmed V and J ends, which lost 5 bases and 6 bases, there was a span of 14 bases. The CDR3 totals 14 residues. CDR3 sequence reads: CASSVPGLGNEQFF. CDR3 coding DNA: TGCGCCAGCAGCGTCCCAGGGTTGGGCAATGAGCAGTTCTTC.

The gene calls are TRBV9 and TRBJ2-3; D not resolved. The CDR3 is 14 residues long. V shed 2 bases and J shed 2 bases, with 9 bases lying between them. CDR1 is SGDLS and CDR2 is YYNGEE in the germline V gene. The CDR3 reads CASSVEANTDTQYF. As DNA, the CDR3 is TGTGCCAGCAGCGTTGAGGCTAACACAGATACGCAGTATTTT.

This clone was seen only once. The J gene is TRBJ2-3, the V gene TRBV5-6; the match to TRBD2 covers 7 bases. Trimming took 0 bases from V and 5 from J; bases not matched to a gene: 9. The CDR3 is 16 amino acids. The V gene's germline CDR1 is SGHDT and CDR2 YYEEEE. CDR3 nucleotides: TGTGCCAGCAGCTTGGGTGGGGGGGGTCCGGGAGATACGCAGTATTTT. Translation: CASSLGGGGPGDTQYF.

This clone came up once. The chain recombines TRBV2 with TRBJ1-2, with D uncertain. Trimming pared 8 bases from V and 5 bases from J, leaving 12 bases between. Germline V gene sequence: CDR1 SNHLY, CDR2 FYNNEI. The CDR3 length is 12 residues. CDR3 DNA sequence: TGTGCCAGCGCGCCGAATCTGTATGGCTACACCTTC. This translates into CASAPNLYGYTF.

V gene TRBV29-1 combines with J gene TRBJ2-5, with 11 bases fitting TRBD2. The better agreement between TRBJ2-7 and the DNA end casts doubt on the J call. Germline-derived CDR1 and CDR2 are SQVTM and ANQGSEA. The CDR3 has 13 residues. CDR3 in amino acids: CSVVGTSGYEQYF. CDR3 nucleotide sequence: TGCAGCGTTGTCGGGACTAGCGGTTACGAGCAGTACTTC.

The V and J genes are TRBV6-6 and TRBJ2-7; D perhaps matches TRBD1 (5 bases). V lost 2 bases and J lost 5, with 13 bases in between. Germline V lookup: CDR1 MNHNY, CDR2 SVGAGI (reference sequence). This CDR3 region has 14 residues. The chain's CDR3 is CASSYTTWGHEQYV. CDR3 nucleotides: TGTGCCAGCAGTTACACAACGTGGGGCCACGAGCAGTACGTC.

The V and J genes are TRBV28 and TRBJ2-1; the D gene is possibly TRBD2 (7 bases). CDR3 length: 15 residues. Trimming left V 3 bases short and J 2 bases short, with 11 bases between. The germline gives CDR1 MDHEN, CDR2 SYDVKM. CDR3 in DNA: TGTGCCAGCAGTTTTGCGGGGGCTACCTACAATGAGCAGTTCTTC. Encoded protein: CASSFAGATYNEQFF.

This clone was counted a few times. V usage is TRBV7-9 and J usage is TRBJ1-6, with D perhaps matching TRBD1 (6 bases). From germline, CDR1 is SEHNR and CDR2 FQNEAQ (reference sequence). This CDR3 has 16 amino acids. Trimming left V 7 bases short and J 6 bases short, with 19 bases between. The CDR3 sequence is CASTSGKTGVNSPLHF. CDR3 sequence (DNA): TGTGCCAGCACTTCCGGCAAGACAGGCGTTAATTCACCCCTCCACTTT.

The genes are TRBV7-3 and TRBJ2-3, with 9 positions matching TRBD1. The CDR3 has 18 residues. Looked up from germline, CDR1 is SGHTA and CDR2 is FQGTGA. V gave up 1 base and J gave up 3 bases; unmatched junction bases: 11. The CDR3 sequence is CASSLRGTGRFTTDTQYF. DNA for the CDR3: TGTGCCAGCAGCTTAAGAGGGACAGGGAGGTTCACTACAGATACGCAGTATTTT. The whole variable domain, filled in from reference TRBV7-3 and TRBJ2-3, reads GAGVSQTPSNKVTEKGKYVELRCDPISGHTALYWYRQSLGQGPEFLIYFQGTGAADDSGLPNDRFFAVRPEGSVSTLKIQRTERGDSAVYLCASSLRGTGRFTTDTQYFGPGTRLTVL.

The J gene is TRBJ1-5, the V gene TRBV2; no clear D. Trimming removed 6 bases at V and 3 bases at J, with 6 bases between. Germline V gene lookup returns CDR1 SNHLY and CDR2 FYNNEI. CDR3 length equals 12 residues. The CDR3 reads CASRVDNQPQHF. The CDR3 DNA follows: TGTGCCAGCAGGGTAGACAATCAGCCCCAGCATTTT.

The rearrangement links TRBV2 to TRBJ2-5; 7 bases line up with TRBD2. Germline lookup yields CDR1 SNHLY and CDR2 FYNNEI. The CDR3 is made up of 14 amino acids. After removal of 8 bases from V and 2 bases from J, the junction contained 8 bases not matched to a gene. In nucleotides, the CDR3 is TGTGCCAGCGCACCGGGACTAAGACAAGAGACCCAGTACTTC. Translated: CASAPGLRQETQYF.

This clone was seen just once. V usage is TRBV19 and J usage is TRBJ2-2, with TRBD1 matching over 10 bases. Looked up from germline, CDR1 is LNHDA and CDR2 is SQIVND (reference sequence). Germline trimming cut 6 bases from V and 7 bases from J; bases unmatched to any gene: 8. This CDR3 comprises 15 residues. The CDR3 DNA is TGTGCCAGTAGACCGGACAGGGGGGGAGTCGGGGAGCTGTTTTTT. This encodes CASRPDRGGVGELFF.

V gene TRBV6-6 combines with J gene TRBJ2-1, with a tentative D call TRBD2 (5 bases). CDR1 and CDR2 from the germline V gene are MNHNY and SVGAGI (reference sequence). The CDR3 loop spans 12 amino acids. Between the trimmed V and J ends, which lost 2 bases and 10 bases, there was a span of 9 bases. The CDR3 is CASSYAWEEQFF. The CDR3 bases are TGTGCCAGCAGTTACGCGTGGGAGGAGCAGTTCTTC.

The V and J genes are TRBV25-1 and TRBJ2-5; tentatively, D is TRBD1 (5 bases). The V gene lost 5 bases and the J gene lost 5 bases, with 6 bases spanning the gap. Germline V gene sequence: CDR1 MGHDK, CDR2 SYGVNS. This CDR3 has 11 amino acids. The CDR3 sequence is CASSQGETQYF. Here the CDR3 DNA reads TGTGCCAGCAGTCAGGGCGAGACCCAGTACTTC.

This sequence joins TRBV5-5 and TRBJ2-3, with 12 bases that match TRBD2. CDR3 length equals 17 residues. CDR1 and CDR2 (germline): SGHKS, YYEKEE (reference sequence). Unmatched junction bases numbered 9, after V lost 2 bases and J lost 5 bases. In DNA, the CDR3 is TGTGCCAGCAGCTTCGCAGTAGGACTAGCGGGAAGAGATACGCAGTATTTT. It encodes CASSFAVGLAGRDTQYF.

This chain uses TRBV5-1 with TRBJ1-2; 8 nucleotides line up with TRBD1. CDR1 is SGHRS and CDR2 is YFSETQ in the germline V gene. The CDR3 totals 16 residues. Trimming cost V 0 bases and J 1 base; bases outside gene matches: 5. This chain's CDR3 is CASSLGVRGLNYGYTF. CDR3 in DNA: TGCGCCAGCAGCTTGGGGGTCAGGGGGCTTAACTATGGCTACACCTTC. Using reference TRBV5-1 and TRBJ1-2 for the parts outside the CDR3, the full variable domain is KAGVTQTPRYLIKTRGQQVTLSCSPISGHRSVSWYQQTPGQGLQFLFEYFSETQRNKGNFPGRFSGRQFSNSRSEMNVSTLELGDSALYLCASSLGVRGLNYGYTFGSGTRLTVV.

In its sample, this clone was seen once. This chain links TRBV7-2 with TRBJ2-1; TRBD2 matches at 11 bases. Germline lookup yields CDR1 SGHTA and CDR2 FQGNSA. J lost 4 bases, V lost 8 bases, and 1 base had no gene match. This CDR3 is 13 amino acids long. The CDR3 here is CASSSGGYNEQFF. CDR3 bases: TGTGCCAGCTCTAGCGGGGGGTACAATGAGCAGTTCTTC.

This chain links TRBV21-1 with TRBJ2-5; TRBD1 is the table's D call, not checked against the DNA. TRBV21-1 is a documented pseudogene. The CDR3 covers 18 residues. The CDR3 is CASLPYRGRTQCQETQYF. The CDR3, as DNA: TGTGCCAGCCTGCCTTACAGGGGTAGGACCCAGTGCCAAGAGACCCAGTACTTC.

This rearrangement joins TRBV19 to TRBJ2-3; no firm D call. Trimming left V 2 bases short and J 1 base short, with 7 bases between. CDR3 length equals 14 residues. Per germline, CDR1 LNHDA and CDR2 SQIVND (reference sequence). In nucleotides, the CDR3 is TGTGCCAGTAGTATAAAACTCCGCACAGATACGCAGTATTTT. Its protein product is CASSIKLRTDTQYF.

V gene TRBV6-5 combines with J gene TRBJ2-5; 10 bases match TRBD2. The V and J ends lost 5 bases and 3 bases, in that order; junction bases with no gene match: 6. CDR1 and CDR2 from the germline V gene are MNHEY and SVGAGI. The CDR3 is made up of 15 amino acids. CDR3 nucleotide sequence: TGTGCCAGCAGTGCCGGACTAGCGGTGAAAGAGACCCAGTACTTC. It yields the protein CASSAGLAVKETQYF.

V is TRBV6-5 and J is TRBJ1-4; D gene uncertain. Trimming left V 0 bases short and J 7 bases short, with 9 bases between. The CDR3 loop spans 14 amino acids. Looked up from germline, CDR1 is MNHEY and CDR2 is SVGAGI. DNA of the CDR3: TGTGCCAGCAGTTACTCAAGCGTAGGTGAAAAACTGTTTTTT. It yields the protein CASSYSSVGEKLFF.